A single sample is the source of the 27 T cell receptor beta chains below, sequenced in a study of identical twins. TCRdb re-derived calls from the 5' RACE reads in MiXCR, one entry per CDR3 protein. The sample shows about 530,000 distinct CDR3 sequences, 13% to 15% of them seen only once. The same sample was also studied in work on yellow fever vaccine responses in identical twins.

Sequences were obtained from CD4+ T cells sorted from blood. The receptors here all came from a woman between 18 and 29 years old in good health.

The J gene is TRBJ1-1, the V gene TRBV12-3 or TRBV12-4; D call uncertain. The CDR3 sequence is 14 residues long. The ends were cut back, 3 bases at V and 3 bases at J, with 11 bases in the middle. The CDR3 sequence: CASSFLAGDTEAFF. DNA of the CDR3: TGTGCCAGCAGTTTTTTGGCTGGGGACACTGAAGCTTTCTTT.

The table lists this clonotype with a few counts. J is TRBJ1-1 and V is TRBV6-2 or TRBV6-3; no reliable D call. The CDR3 covers 11 residues. Trimming cost V 10 bases and J 4 bases, with 10 bases left between them. The germline CDR1 and CDR2 sequences are MNHEY and SVGEGT. CDR3 region: CATVRGTEAFF. CDR3 in DNA: TGTGCCACAGTCCGCGGCACTGAAGCTTTCTTT.

The chain employs TRBV11-2 and TRBJ2-5; no definite D call. The CDR3 runs 12 residues. The V and J ends lost 4 bases and 5 bases respectively, with 8 bases between them. CDR1 and CDR2 from the germline V gene are SGHAT and FQNNGV. CDR3 DNA sequence: TGTGCCAGCAGCTCCTCGGAGGAGACCCAGTACTTC. Its protein is CASSSSEETQYF.

The CDR3 DNA reads TGTGCCAGCAGCCCCCGCGGGGATGAGGTGTTTGGGACCCAGTACTTC. It translates to CASSPRGDEVFGTQYF. This chain connects TRBV12-3 or TRBV12-4 to TRBJ2-5; D perhaps matches TRBD2 (6 bases). This CDR3 has 16 residues. V gave up 6 bases and J gave up 7 bases, with 24 bases separating them.

The CDR3 nucleotides read TGTGCCAGCAGTGAATTAGGGGGCGCGAACTATGGCTACACCTTC. This encodes CASSELGGANYGYTF. V is TRBV2 and J is TRBJ1-2; TRBD1 agrees at 7 bases. The V gene end was trimmed by 2 bases and the J gene end by 2 bases; junction bases not matched to a gene: 5. The length of the CDR3 is 15 residues. CDR1 is SNHLY and CDR2 is FYNNEI in the germline V gene.

V is TRBV2 and J is TRBJ2-1; 12 nucleotides agree with TRBD1. Germline V gives CDR1 SNHLY, CDR2 FYNNEI. Trimming at V came to 6 bases and at J to 4 bases, leaving 4 bases not matched to a gene. The CDR3 is made up of 15 amino acids. DNA for the CDR3: TGTGCCAGCAGGGGGACAGGGGGCCCTTACAATGAGCAGTTCTTC. Encoded protein: CASRGTGGPYNEQFF.

This clonotype was seen a handful of times. This rearrangement joins TRBV12-3 or TRBV12-4 to TRBJ2-1; 10 bases are a match to TRBD2. J lost 6 bases, V lost 8 bases, and 7 bases had no gene match. The CDR3 extends over 14 amino acids. CDR3 DNA: TGTGCCAGCTTTGTAGCGGGAGGCTCCAATGAGCAGTTCTTC. Its translation: CASFVAGGSNEQFF.

J is TRBJ1-1 and V is TRBV28, with D possibly being TRBD1 (6 bases). V lost 6 bases and J lost 2, with 13 bases in between. This CDR3 region has 14 residues. Germline assignment: CDR1 MDHEN and CDR2 SYDVKM. CDR3 region: CASSPWDINTEAFF. DNA of the CDR3: TGTGCCAGCAGCCCCTGGGACATAAACACTGAAGCTTTCTTT.

This rearrangement joins TRBV3-1 to TRBJ1-2; D not certain. V lost 7 bases and J 7 bases, leaving 13 bases between the germline ends. The length of the CDR3 is 12 residues. The germline CDR1 and CDR2 sequences are LGHDT and YNNKEL (reference sequence). The chain's CDR3 is CASTEAVGGYTF. The CDR3, as DNA: TGTGCCAGCACCGAAGCGGTGGGTGGCTACACCTTC.

The rearrangement links TRBV6-8 to TRBJ2-4; no firm D call. Germline V lookup: CDR1 MNHGY, CDR2 SAAAGT. The ends were cut back, 5 bases at V and 6 bases at J, with 20 bases in the middle. The CDR3 covers 16 residues. The CDR3 sequence is CASSPGRAGWGNIQYF. CDR3 nucleotides: TGTGCCAGCAGTCCCGGTAGGGCCGGTTGGGGAAACATTCAGTACTTC.

Regarding this clonotype: One junction end does not reproduce the germline sequence, and a read error may be involved. The chain is built from TRBV7-2 and TRBJ2-3, with 9 bases fitting TRBD2. The CDR3 sequence is 15 residues long. The germline V gene has CDR1 SGHTA and CDR2 FQGNSA. The CDR3 protein is CASSVAGVGSDTQYF. Here the CDR3 DNA reads TGTGCCAGCAGCGTAGCGGGGGTGGGCTCAGATACGCAGTATTTT. The variable domain in full, with the rest retrieved from reference TRBV7-2 and TRBJ2-3, is GAGVSQSPSNKVTEKGKDVELRCDPISGHTALYWYRQSLGQGLEFLIYFQGNSAPDKSGLPSDRFSAERTGGSVSTLTIQRTQQEDSAVYLCASSVAGVGSDTQYFGPGTRLTVL.

This clonotype was seen a few times. The chain's CDR3 is CASSTSPGREGQYEQFF. In DNA form, the CDR3 reads TGTGCCAGCAGTACCTCCCCGGGTCGGGAGGGCCAGTATGAGCAGTTCTTC. The V and J genes are TRBV6-1 and TRBJ2-1; TRBD2 matches at 8 bases. The CDR3 consists of 17 residues. Germline trimming cut 5 bases from V and 8 bases from J; bases unmatched to any gene: 17. Germline V gene sequence: CDR1 MNHNS, CDR2 SASEGT.

This clonotype was observed at least ten times. The chain employs TRBV29-1 and TRBJ2-5; 8 bases agree with TRBD2. Germline V gives CDR1 SQVTM, CDR2 ANQGSEA. V lost 0 bases to trimming and J lost 5 bases; unmatched junction nucleotides: 5. The CDR3 is 14 residues long. The CDR3 loop is CSVEDGTRGETQYF. CDR3 nucleotides: TGCAGCGTTGAAGATGGGACTAGGGGGGAGACCCAGTACTTC.

This clonotype was detected a few times. The rearrangement uses TRBV12-3 or TRBV12-4 and TRBJ2-1; D possibly corresponds to TRBD1 (6 bases). V dropped 5 bases and J dropped 8 bases, with 16 bases sitting between them. This CDR3 comprises 14 residues. CDR3 protein: CASSPTPQGYEQFF. The CDR3 nucleotides are TGTGCCAGCAGTCCCACACCCCAGGGGTATGAGCAGTTCTTC.

This clonotype was found a few times. The V call is TRBV21-1, the J call TRBJ2-1; TRBD1 is taken as the D call from the table, unchecked against the DNA. TRBV21-1 is designated a pseudogene. The CDR3 has 17 residues. The DNA for the CDR3 is TGTGCCAGCAGCAGACGACAGATCCCCCTAATCTACAATGAGCAGTTCTTC. Translation gives CASSRRQIPLIYNEQFF.

This clonotype was counted between two and nine times. The chain joins TRBV27 to TRBJ2-7; 8 bases are shared with TRBD2. The CDR3 sequence is 13 residues long. The V gene's germline CDR1 is MNHEY and CDR2 SMNVEV (reference sequence). Trimming removed 3 bases from V and 2 bases from J; junction bases left unmatched: 0. This chain's CDR3 is CASSFSGAYEQYF. The CDR3 DNA reads TGTGCCAGCAGTTTTAGCGGGGCCTACGAGCAGTACTTC.

V is TRBV24-1 and J is TRBJ2-3, with D perhaps matching TRBD1 or TRBD2 (5 bases each). The CDR3 contains 13 residues. The germline V gene has CDR1 KGHDR and CDR2 SFDVKD. V was shortened by 9 bases and J by 3 bases, with 12 bases between the two germline ends. CDR3 coding DNA: TGTGCCACCGGGACGAGAAAAACAGATACGCAGTATTTT. It yields the protein CATGTRKTDTQYF.

This clonotype occurred a few times. The chain is built from TRBV5-1 and TRBJ1-1; tentatively, D is TRBD1 (6 bases). This CDR3 comprises 14 residues. Germline CDR1 is SGHRS and CDR2 is YFSETQ. The V end was cut by 3 bases, the J end by 1 base, with 10 bases between. The CDR3 sequence: CASSWTERNTEAFF. In DNA, the CDR3 is TGCGCCAGCAGCTGGACAGAGAGGAACACTGAAGCTTTCTTT.

The table lists this clonotype with a few counts. This sequence joins TRBV6-1 and TRBJ1-5; D is unresolved. Germline lookup yields CDR1 MNHNS and CDR2 SASEGT. This CDR3 comprises 16 residues. Trimming took 4 bases from V and 4 from J, leaving 17 bases between them. In DNA form, the CDR3 reads TGTGCCAGCAGTGCCAACATCGGGTCGATAAATCAGCCCCAGCATTTT. This gives the protein CASSANIGSINQPQHF.

The genes are TRBV2 and TRBJ2-5; a possible D gene is TRBD1 (6 bases). The CDR3 is 14 residues long. Germline CDR1 reads SNHLY; CDR2 reads FYNNEI. V was trimmed by 6 bases and J by 0 bases, leaving 11 bases between them. This CDR3 reads CASRERGYQETQYF. In DNA, the CDR3 is TGTGCCAGCAGAGAAAGGGGGTACCAAGAGACCCAGTACTTC.

This sequence joins TRBV29-1 and TRBJ1-2; 8 bases are a match to TRBD1. Trimming at V came to 7 bases and at J to 7 bases, leaving 8 bases not matched to a gene. CDR1 is SQVTM and CDR2 is ANQGSEA in the germline V gene. The CDR3 runs 12 residues. The CDR3 reads CSAKDREGGYTF. DNA of the CDR3: TGCAGCGCCAAGGACAGGGAAGGTGGCTACACCTTC.

This clonotype was detected a few times. The J gene is TRBJ2-7, the V gene TRBV7-9, with D perhaps matching TRBD1 (7 bases). With 1 base removed from V and 3 bases from J, the gap between germline ends came to 13 bases. The CDR3 sequence is 15 residues long. Germline lookup yields CDR1 SEHNR and CDR2 FQNEAQ (reference sequence). The CDR3 reads CASSLVGGQFYEQYF. CDR3 bases: TGTGCCAGCAGCTTAGTGGGGGGACAGTTCTACGAGCAGTACTTC.

The sample holds a few counts of this clonotype. The chain is built from TRBV4-1 and TRBJ1-6, with 7 positions matching TRBD1. The germline gives CDR1 MGHRA, CDR2 YSYEKL. The CDR3 totals 16 residues. The junction had 9 bases not matched to a gene; V was cut back by 2 bases and J by 8 bases. CDR3 coding DNA: TGCGCCAGCAGCCAAATCAGGGGGGCTACTGATTCACCCCTCCACTTT. It codes for CASSQIRGATDSPLHF.

The chain couples TRBV7-3 to TRBJ2-1; 7 positions agree with TRBD1. CDR1 SGHTA and CDR2 FQGTGA come from the germline V gene. V lost 1 base and J lost 8; bases outside the gene matches: 11. This CDR3 contains 16 residues. The CDR3 DNA reads as TGTGCCAGCAGCTTAAACCCACAGGGGCTGGGGGATGAGCAGTTCTTC. Residues: CASSLNPQGLGDEQFF.

This clonotype was seen only a few times. J is TRBJ2-2 and V is TRBV4-1; 13 bases are a match to TRBD2. Germline CDR1 is MGHRA and CDR2 is YSYEKL. Germline trimming cut 1 base from V and 0 bases from J; bases unmatched to any gene: 14. The CDR3 is 22 amino acids. The CDR3 sequence is CASSQARLAGGPQRANTGELFF. CDR3 coding DNA: TGCGCCAGCAGCCAAGCCCGACTAGCGGGGGGCCCGCAGAGAGCGAACACCGGGGAGCTGTTTTTT.

This clonotype was detected ten times or more. This chain uses TRBV12-3 or TRBV12-4 with TRBJ1-5, with D unresolved. Trimming cost V 6 bases and J 6 bases, with 6 bases left between them. The CDR3 has 11 residues. The DNA for the CDR3 is TGTGCCAGCAGCCAAGGTCAGCCCCAGCATTTT. Translation: CASSQGQPQHF.

A few counts support this clonotype. V gene TRBV7-9 combines with J gene TRBJ2-2; D gene uncertain. Trimming took off 5 bases at V and 0 bases at J, with 13 bases between the two ends. Germline V gene lookup returns CDR1 SEHNR and CDR2 FQNEAQ (reference sequence). This CDR3 has 16 residues. This CDR3 is CASSPIASANTGELFF. CDR3 nucleotides: TGTGCCAGCAGCCCTATCGCTTCCGCGAACACCGGGGAGCTGTTTTTT. The entire variable domain, with the rest obtained from reference TRBV7-9 and TRBJ2-2, is as follows: DTGVSQNPRHKITKRGQNVTFRCDPISEHNRLYWYRQTLGQGPEFLTYFQNEAQLEKSRLLSDRFSAERPKGSFSTLEIQRTEQGDSAMYLCASSPIASANTGELFFGEGSRLTVL.